This is a list of T cell receptor beta chains from one sample in a study of CD8 T cells in ankylosing spondylitis. TCRdb re-called the 5' RACE reads through MiXCR, storing one row per CDR3 protein. The sample has some 350,000 distinct CDR3 sequences; over 12% are singletons. The sequenced sample was blood, either unsorted or a sorted T cell fraction (not recorded which). These TCRs come from a male donor with ankylosing spondylitis or in good health (not recorded which). CDR3s include the opening cysteine and the closing phenylalanine or tryptophan. A D gene is named only where the DNA matches it firmly. Size is omitted from some rows. Given values are once, few, many or a class for expanded clones.

TRBD1,TRBJ1-1,-,TRBV6-1,13,CASSSQGGFKAFF,TGTGCCAGCAGCTCCCAGGGGGGGTTTAAGGCTTTCTTT
TRBD1,TRBJ2-1,few,TRBV20-1,15,CSAFHVRTGGHEQFF,TGCAGTGCTTTTCACGTCCGAACAGGGGGGCATGAGCAGTTCTTC
-,TRBJ1-2,-,TRBV6-5,13,CASSYAGALGYTF,TGTGCCAGCAGCTACGCAGGTGCTTTAGGCTACACCTTC
-,TRBJ2-3,-,TRBV18,12,CASSLRSDTQYF,TGTGCCAGCTCCCTCCGCAGCGATACGCAGTATTTT
-,TRBJ2-1,few,TRBV9,15,CASSVSGARFNEQFF,TGTGCCAGCAGCGTATCGGGGGCCCGATTCAATGAGCAGTTCTTC
-,TRBJ1-1,few,TRBV29-1,15,CSVEGLQGRGTEAFF,TGCAGCGTTGAAGGCCTACAGGGCCGAGGGACTGAAGCTTTCTTT
-,TRBJ2-5,few,TRBV10-3,14,CAISKGDRQETQYF,TGTGCCATCAGTAAGGGAGACAGACAAGAGACCCAGTACTTC
-,TRBJ2-3,few,TRBV4-2,14,CASSQDTLEDTQYF,TGTGCCAGCAGCCAAGATACCCTCGAAGATACGCAGTATTTT
-,TRBJ2-4,-,TRBV30,15,CAWRTPGSAKNIQYF,TGTGCCTGGAGGACACCCGGCTCGGCCAAAAACATTCAGTACTTC
-,TRBJ2-6,-,TRBV19,17,CASSIVRRSSGANVLTF,TGTGCCAGTAGTATAGTACGACGGAGCTCTGGGGCCAACGTCCTGACTTTC
TRBD2,TRBJ2-1,-,TRBV5-1,16,CASSGGGRSSYNEQFF,TGCGCCAGCAGCGGGGGGGGGAGGTCCTCCTACAATGAGCAGTTCTTC
-,TRBJ2-7,few,TRBV2,15,CASSERTRGSYEQYF,TGTGCCAGCAGTGAACGGACCAGGGGCTCCTACGAGCAGTACTTC
TRBD2,TRBJ2-1,-,TRBV12-5,16,CASGLVTGGPNNEQFF,TGTGCTAGTGGTTTGGTAACGGGGGGGCCCAACAATGAGCAGTTCTTC
-,TRBJ2-5,few,TRBV20-1,11,CSANRGETQYF,TGCAGTGCTAATAGGGGAGAGACCCAGTACTTC
-,TRBJ1-5,few,TRBV7-9,14,CASSRANSNQPQHF,TGTGCCAGCAGCCGGGCGAATAGCAATCAGCCCCAGCATTTT
-,TRBJ2-5,-,TRBV12-3/TRBV12-4,15,CASSGSAGRQETQYF,TGTGCCAGCAGTGGGAGTGCAGGGCGGCAAGAGACCCAGTACTTC
TRBD2,TRBJ2-5,-,TRBV3-1,17,CASSQDHIAGLQETQYF,TGTGCCAGCAGCCAAGATCATATAGCGGGTCTACAAGAGACCCAGTACTTC
TRBD2,TRBJ2-1,few,TRBV30,16,CACPSRSGGAENEQFF,TGTGCCTGCCCCTCCAGGAGCGGGGGGGCCGAAAATGAGCAGTTCTTC
-,TRBJ2-5,few,TRBV4-2,13,CASSLQRIETQYF,TGTGCCAGCAGCCTTCAGAGGATCGAGACCCAGTACTTC
TRBD2,TRBJ2-1,few,TRBV5-1,15,CASSLGLAEYNEQFF,TGCGCCAGCAGCTTGGGGCTAGCGGAATACAATGAGCAGTTCTTC
-,TRBJ2-1,few,TRBV5-1,19,CASSLDRRTARGAYNEQFF,TGCGCCAGCAGCTTGGACCGGCGGACAGCCCGAGGGGCTTACAATGAGCAGTTCTTC
TRBD2,TRBJ2-5,-,TRBV5-1,17,CASSLEGLAGGVETQYF,TGCGCCAGCAGCTTGGAGGGACTAGCGGGGGGAGTCGAGACCCAGTACTTC
-,TRBJ2-1,many,TRBV11-3,14,CASSLEGAYNEQFF,TGTGCCAGCAGCTTAGAGGGCGCCTACAATGAGCAGTTCTTC
-,TRBJ2-2,-,TRBV10-3,12,CAISDFTGELFF,TGTGCCATCAGTGACTTCACCGGGGAGCTGTTTTTT
TRBD2,TRBJ2-1,-,TRBV5-1,16,CASSLGGGSWYNEQFF,TGCGCCAGCAGCTTGGGTGGCGGGAGCTGGTACAATGAGCAGTTCTTC
-,TRBJ2-7,few,TRBV6-1,15,CASSRRNNRVYEQYF,TGTGCCAGCAGTCGAAGAAACAACAGGGTTTACGAGCAGTACTTC
-,TRBJ1-1,few,TRBV7-9,13,CASSELGNTEAFF,TGTGCCAGCAGCGAGCTGGGGAACACTGAAGCTTTCTTT
-,TRBJ1-5,few,TRBV12-3/TRBV12-4,14,CASSLSAGDQPQHF,TGTGCCAGCAGTTTATCGGCAGGGGATCAGCCCCAGCATTTT
TRBD2,TRBJ2-5,-,TRBV2,17,CASSRSLLAGLQETQYF,TGTGCCAGCAGTCGTTCCTTACTAGCGGGACTCCAAGAGACCCAGTACTTC
TRBD1,TRBJ1-1,few,TRBV19,13,CATRGQGNTEAFF,TGTGCCACTCGTGGACAGGGGAACACTGAAGCTTTCTTT
-,TRBJ2-5,-,TRBV11-1,14,CASSLLLAQETQYF,TGTGCCAGCAGCTTACTGCTGGCCCAAGAGACCCAGTACTTC
-,TRBJ1-1,few,TRBV4-1,12,CASSQHPGEAFF,TGCGCCAGCAGCCAACACCCAGGGGAAGCTTTCTTT
-,TRBJ2-2,-,TRBV5-6,15,CASSPPKGTAGELFF,TGTGCCAGCAGCCCCCCTAAAGGGACGGCCGGGGAGCTGTTTTTT
-,TRBJ1-2,many,TRBV12-3/TRBV12-4,14,CASSFALGGGGYTF,TGTGCCAGCAGTTTCGCCCTTGGAGGGGGAGGCTACACCTTC